Given below is one TCR beta chain in context. By 5'RACE template switching, TCR cDNA was produced, with a universal primer site and UMIs added in the process. Using its own MiXCR run on the 5' RACE reads, TCRdb lists one record per CDR3 protein. The repertoire consists of a few hundred thousand distinct CDR3 sequences, with 3.5% to 4.5% occurring once and the leading ten covering more than 20%. These data originate in a study of T cells after yellow fever vaccination. V was shortened by 4 bases and J by 2 bases, with 13 bases between the two germline ends. CDR3 length equals 15 residues. CDR1 LGHNA and CDR2 YSLEER come from the germline V gene.

The sample in question was PBMCs, obtained 5 days after the yellow fever booster vaccination. This clonotype was sampled from a man between 18 and 35 years old who received the YFV17D yellow fever vaccine. The chain is built from TRBV4-3 and TRBJ2-3; D gene unclear. CDR3 protein: CASSLTGFLTDTQYF. CDR3 DNA: TGCGCCAGCAGCCTAACCGGATTTCTCACAGATACGCAGTATTTT.